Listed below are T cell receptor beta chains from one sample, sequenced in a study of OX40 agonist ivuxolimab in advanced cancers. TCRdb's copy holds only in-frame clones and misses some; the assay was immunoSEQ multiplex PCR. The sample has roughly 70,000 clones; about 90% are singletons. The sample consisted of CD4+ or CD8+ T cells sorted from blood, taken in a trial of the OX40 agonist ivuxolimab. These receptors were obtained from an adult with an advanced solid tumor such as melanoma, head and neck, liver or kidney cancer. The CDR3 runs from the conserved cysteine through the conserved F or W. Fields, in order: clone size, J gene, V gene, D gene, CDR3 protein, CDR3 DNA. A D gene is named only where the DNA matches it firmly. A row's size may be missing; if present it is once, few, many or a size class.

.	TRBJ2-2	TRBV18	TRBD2	CASSAPGLAVTNTGELFF	TGTGCCAGCTCAGCCCCGGGACTAGCGGTTACGAACACCGGGGAGCTGTTTTTT
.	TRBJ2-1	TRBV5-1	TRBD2	CASSSLSGISSNEQFF	TGCGCCAGCAGCTCCCTTAGCGGGATATCCAGCAATGAGCAGTTCTTC
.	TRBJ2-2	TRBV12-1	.	CASSFAGELFF	TGTGCCAGCAGCTTTGCCGGGGAGCTGTTTTTT
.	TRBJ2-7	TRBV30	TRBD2	CAWGEGLLLSEQYF	TGTGCCTGGGGGGAGGGACTTCTATTGAGTGAGCAGTACTTC
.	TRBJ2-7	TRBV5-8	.	CASGSYEQYF	TGTGCCAGCGGTTCCTACGAGCAGTACTTC
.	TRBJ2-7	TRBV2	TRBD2	CASITTSGRADEQYF	TGTGCCAGCATCACCACTAGCGGGAGGGCTGACGAGCAGTACTTC
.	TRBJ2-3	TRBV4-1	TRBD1	CASSRTGGLADTQYF	TGCGCCAGCAGCCGGACAGGGGGCCTCGCAGATACGCAGTATTTT
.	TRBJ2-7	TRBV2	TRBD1	CASTLLRGQGAREQYF	TGTGCCAGCACTCTCCTCCGGGGGCAGGGGGCGAGGGAGCAGTACTTC
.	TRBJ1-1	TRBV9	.	CASSVDVGNTEAFF	TGTGCCAGCAGCGTAGATGTGGGTAACACTGAAGCTTTCTTT
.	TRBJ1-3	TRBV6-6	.	CATRGSGNTIYF	TGTGCCACCCGGGGTTCTGGAAACACCATATATTTT
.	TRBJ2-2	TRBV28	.	CASSSYVLENTGELFF	TGTGCCAGCAGTTCATATGTCCTCGAGAACACCGGGGAGCTGTTTTTT
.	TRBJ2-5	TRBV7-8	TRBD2	CASSPAGEGETQYF	TGTGCCAGCAGCCCCGCCGGGGAGGGGGAGACCCAGTACTTC
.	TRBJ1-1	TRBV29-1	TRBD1	CSVDPGQLENTEAFF	TGCAGCGTCGATCCGGGACAGTTAGAGAACACTGAAGCTTTCTTT
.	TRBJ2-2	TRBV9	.	CASSVGQSAGELFF	TGTGCCAGCAGCGTAGGTCAGTCGGCCGGGGAGCTGTTTTTT
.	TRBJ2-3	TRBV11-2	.	CASSLVRADTQYF	TGTGCCAGCAGCTTAGTTCGCGCAGATACGCAGTATTTT
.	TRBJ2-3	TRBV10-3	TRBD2	CAISGFGPSSGREDTQYF	TGTGCCATCAGTGGTTTTGGTCCGTCTAGCGGGAGGGAAGATACGCAGTATTTT
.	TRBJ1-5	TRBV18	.	CASSPRGVGEYSNQPQHF	TGTGCCAGCTCACCAAGGGGGGTCGGGGAGTATAGCAATCAGCCCCAGCATTTT
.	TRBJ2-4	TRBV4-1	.	CASSQDRIQYF	TGCGCCAGCAGCCAAGATCGAATACAGTACTTC
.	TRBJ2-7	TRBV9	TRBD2	CASSAGLAGGTPRDEQYF	TGTGCCAGCAGCGCGGGACTAGCGGGAGGTACTCCGAGGGACGAGCAGTACTTC
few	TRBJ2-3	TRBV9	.	CASSDARGTDTQYF	TGTGCCAGCAGCGACGCCAGGGGCACAGATACGCAGTATTTT
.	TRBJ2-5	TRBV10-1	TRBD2	CASRRASSGSFIETQYF	TGCGCCAGCAGGAGGGCGAGTAGCGGGAGTTTTATAGAGACCCAGTACTTC
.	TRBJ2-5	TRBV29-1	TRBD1	CSVGDRGLGETQYF	TGCAGCGTTGGGGACAGGGGGTTGGGAGAGACCCAGTACTTC
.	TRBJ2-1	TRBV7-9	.	CASSLAVWPLARTYNEQFF	TGTGCCAGCAGCTTAGCTGTTTGGCCTCTAGCGAGGACCTACAATGAGCAGTTCTTC